This entry describes one T cell receptor beta chain. These data belong to a study of control samples from healthy donors and cancer patients. Profiled with immunoSEQ multiplex PCR; TCRdb holds only in-frame clones, not every one. The repertoire holds 98,000 or so clones, with about 85% as singletons. Germline V lookup: CDR1 DFQATT, CDR2 SNEGSKA (reference sequence). The CDR3 totals 11 residues. V was clipped by 6 bases and J by 8 bases, with 11 bases between them. This TCR was sampled from a woman aged 70 to 79 in good health. The sequenced sample consisted of blood. This chain links TRBV20-1 with TRBJ1-5; D remains ambiguous. This CDR3 is CSAAPLEPQHF. The DNA for the CDR3 is TGCAGTGCGGCCCCCCTAGAGCCCCAGCATTTT.